This T cell receptor beta chain emerged from a study of T cell responses to AZD1222 COVID-19 vaccine. Profiling relied on immunoSEQ multiplex PCR, and the TCRdb table lists in-frame clones only, not all of them. The sample carries around 100,000 clones, about 86% recorded once. Study-wide points: Vaccination with two AZD1222 doses was followed by a rise in Spike-specific TCR breadth and depth. Repertoires were obtained solely post-peak T cell response.

Worth noting for this clone: Its matching antigen is unknown.

Germline CDR1 reads LNHDA; CDR2 reads SQIVND (reference sequence). This CDR3 is built from 16 residues. With 3 bases removed from V and 6 bases from J, the gap between germline ends came to 19 bases. Sequences were derived from peripheral blood, sampled on day 0 of AZD1222 vaccination. The V call is TRBV19, the J call TRBJ2-3; D remains unclear. The TCR sequence derives from an adult in good health. The CDR3 DNA follows: TGTGCCAGTAGTATTCGTCCTCCTCCAAGGTGGGATACGCAGTATTTT. Protein: CASSIRPPPRWDTQYF.